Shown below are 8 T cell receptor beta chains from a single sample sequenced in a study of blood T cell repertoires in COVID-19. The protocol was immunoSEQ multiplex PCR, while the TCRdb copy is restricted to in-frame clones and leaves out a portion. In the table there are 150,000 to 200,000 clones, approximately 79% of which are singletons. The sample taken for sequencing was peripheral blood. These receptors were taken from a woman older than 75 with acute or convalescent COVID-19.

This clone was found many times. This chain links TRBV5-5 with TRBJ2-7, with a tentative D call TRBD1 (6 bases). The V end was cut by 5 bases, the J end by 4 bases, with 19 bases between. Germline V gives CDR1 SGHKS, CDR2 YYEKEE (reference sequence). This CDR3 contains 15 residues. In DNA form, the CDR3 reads TGTGCCAGCAGTTTTGCTCGGGACACCCTATACGAGCAGTACTTC. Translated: CASSFARDTLYEQYF.

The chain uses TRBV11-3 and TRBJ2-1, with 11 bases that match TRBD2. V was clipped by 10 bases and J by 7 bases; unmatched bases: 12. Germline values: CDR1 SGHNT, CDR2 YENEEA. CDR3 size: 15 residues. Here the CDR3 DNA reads TGTGCCACCTCAAAAACTAGCGGGAGCTATAATGAGCAGTTCTTC. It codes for CATSKTSGSYNEQFF.

The CDR3 DNA reads as TGTGCCAGCAGCAATTCTAGGATTAGCAATCAGCCCCAGCATTTT. This codes for CASSNSRISNQPQHF. The chain recombines TRBV7-9 with TRBJ1-5; D call uncertain. Germline assignment: CDR1 SEHNR and CDR2 FQNEAQ (reference sequence). V lost 5 bases and J 0 bases, leaving 11 bases between the germline ends. CDR3 size: 15 residues.

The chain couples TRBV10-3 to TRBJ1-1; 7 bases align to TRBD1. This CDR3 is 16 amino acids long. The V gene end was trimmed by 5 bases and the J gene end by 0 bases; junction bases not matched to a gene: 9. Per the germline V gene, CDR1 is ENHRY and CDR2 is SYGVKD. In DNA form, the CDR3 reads TGTGCCATCAGTAAGACAGGGATCCTCCTGAACACTGAAGCTTTCTTT. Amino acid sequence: CAISKTGILLNTEAFF.

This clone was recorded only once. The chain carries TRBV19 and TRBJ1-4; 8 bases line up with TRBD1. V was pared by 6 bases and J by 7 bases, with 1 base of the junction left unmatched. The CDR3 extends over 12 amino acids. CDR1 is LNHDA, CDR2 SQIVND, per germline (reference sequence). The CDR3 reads CASRQGVEKLFF. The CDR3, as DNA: TGTGCCAGTAGACAGGGGGTTGAAAAACTGTTTTTT.

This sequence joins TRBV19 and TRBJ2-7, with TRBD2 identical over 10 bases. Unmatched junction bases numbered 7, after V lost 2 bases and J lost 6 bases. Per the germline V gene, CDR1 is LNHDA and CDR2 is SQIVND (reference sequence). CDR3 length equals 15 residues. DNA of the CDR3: TGTGCCAGTAGTATACCGGGACTAGCGAGGAGCGAGCAGTACTTC. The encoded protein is CASSIPGLARSEQYF.

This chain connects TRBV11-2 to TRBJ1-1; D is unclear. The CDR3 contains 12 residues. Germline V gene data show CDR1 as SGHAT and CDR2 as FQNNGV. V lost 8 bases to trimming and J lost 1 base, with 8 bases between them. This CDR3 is CASGLQNTEAFF. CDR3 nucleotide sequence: TGTGCCAGCGGACTTCAGAACACTGAAGCTTTCTTT.

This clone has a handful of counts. Here the CDR3 DNA reads TGTGCCAGTAGTGCAGTAGCGGGGGGCACAGATACGCAGTATTTT. This gives the protein CASSAVAGGTDTQYF. The genes are TRBV19 and TRBJ2-3; 9 nucleotides line up with TRBD2. CDR1 LNHDA and CDR2 SQIVND come from the germline V gene (reference sequence). The CDR3 runs 15 residues. V lost 5 bases, J lost 1 base, and 4 bases stayed unmatched.